The clone carrying this T cell receptor (beta chain) was picked up one time. These data belong to a study of blood T cell repertoires in COVID-19. As for the study in general: Acute and convalescent COVID-19 samples came from the United States, Italy and Spain. Sources were T cells, B-cell-depleted T cells, or PBMCs; the material itself was cDNA or gDNA.

Seattle's cohort entered during active infection and was followed longitudinally. Germline V gene lookup returns CDR1 SGHDT and CDR2 YYEEEE. V was clipped by 1 base and J by 2 bases, with 19 bases between them. The CDR3 sequence is 18 residues long. Original analysis: The authors estimated nucleated cell counts from reference gene primer amplification. Sequencing was performed with immunoSEQ multiplex PCR; in TCRdb, only in-frame clones are kept and a portion is missing. That table is the source of V, J and clone size, and D and trimming were worked out from the DNA. Here the sample spans roughly 100,000 clones, 92% being singletons.

The specimen was peripheral blood. V gene TRBV5-6 combines with J gene TRBJ1-3; TRBD1 might be the D (6 bases). The TCR originated in a woman aged 50 to 60 with COVID-19, enrolled during active disease. CDR3 DNA sequence: TGTGCCAGCAGCTTGCGGGCAACAGGGATCTCTGCTGGAAACACCATATATTTT. It encodes CASSLRATGISAGNTIYF.